This T cell receptor (beta chain) derives from a study of CD8 T cells in ankylosing spondylitis. A single record per CDR3 protein comes from TCRdb applying MiXCR to the 5' RACE reads. This sample carries 290,000 or so distinct CDR3 sequences, 20% of them seen once, and the ten largest clones take 3.5%. V gave up 7 bases and J gave up 4 bases, with 16 bases separating them. CDR3 length equals 14 residues. This clonotype has just a few counts. This chain joins TRBV12-3 or TRBV12-4 and TRBJ2-5; no clear D. Sequencing input: blood, either unsorted or a sorted T cell fraction (not recorded which). The TCR originated in a female donor with ankylosing spondylitis or in good health (not recorded which). CDR3 region: CASTRRKAGETQYF. The CDR3 DNA reads TGTGCCAGCACCCGTCGAAAGGCCGGAGAGACCCAGTACTTC.